The 23 T cell receptor beta chains below all came from one sample that was sequenced in a study of identical twins. Each CDR3 protein gets one entry after TCRdb re-called the 5' RACE reads with MiXCR. The sample yields roughly 690,000 distinct CDR3 sequences, approximately 22% seen once. These sequences were also reported in another study, on T cells expressing NK-cell markers.

The sequenced sample consisted of PBMCs. These TCRs come from a young woman in good health.

This clonotype occurred a few times. The gene calls are TRBV11-2 and TRBJ2-3; 10 nucleotides agree with TRBD2. This CDR3 is 17 amino acids long. After removal of 1 base from V and 5 bases from J, the junction contained 9 bases not matched to a gene. Germline CDR1 reads SGHAT; CDR2 reads FQNNGV. The CDR3 is CASSLVHLAGDLDTQYF. In nucleotides, the CDR3 is TGTGCCAGCAGCTTAGTCCATCTAGCGGGGGATCTAGATACGCAGTATTTT.

In its sample, this clonotype was seen a few times. This chain links TRBV13 with TRBJ2-1; D may match TRBD1 or TRBD2 (6 bases each). The germline gives CDR1 PRHDT, CDR2 FYEKMQ (reference sequence). The CDR3 totals 14 residues. V dropped 5 bases and J dropped 4 bases, with 12 bases sitting between them. The CDR3, as DNA: TGTGCCAGCAGCCCCAAGGGGGGTTACAATGAGCAGTTCTTC. As protein: CASSPKGGYNEQFF.

In this sample, this clonotype turned up a few times. The CDR3 sequence: CASWKARDREVSGANVLTF. CDR3 in DNA: TGCGCCAGCTGGAAAGCGAGGGACAGGGAGGTATCGGGGGCCAACGTCCTGACTTTC. This rearrangement joins TRBV5-1 to TRBJ2-6; TRBD1 matches at 9 bases. The CDR3 has 19 residues. Germline V lookup: CDR1 SGHRS, CDR2 YFSETQ. The V segment lost 7 bases and the J segment 4 bases; nucleotides outside the gene matches: 18.

This clonotype was found a few times. The chain links TRBV10-2 to TRBJ2-3; tentative D call: TRBD2 (6 bases). Trimming shortened V by 4 bases and J by 2 bases, and 10 bases separated the two germline ends. The CDR3 runs to 14 residues. Per the germline V gene, CDR1 is WSHSY and CDR2 is SAAADI. CDR3 sequence: CASSATSLTDTQYF. The CDR3 coding sequence is TGCGCCAGCAGTGCGACTAGTCTCACAGATACGCAGTATTTT.

This clonotype has more than one count but fewer than ten. The gene calls are TRBV6-2 or TRBV6-3 and TRBJ2-1; 9 bases are shared with TRBD1. Germline V gene data show CDR1 as MNHEY and CDR2 as SVGEGT. After removal of 0 bases from V and 7 bases from J, the junction contained 7 bases not matched to a gene. The CDR3 has 16 residues. This CDR3 is CASSYSMGQGQNEQFF. CDR3 DNA: TGTGCCAGCAGTTACTCGATGGGACAGGGACAGAATGAGCAGTTCTTC.

The rearrangement links TRBV9 to TRBJ2-1; D gene ambiguous. V was pared by 0 bases and J by 5 bases, with 12 bases between. The CDR3 consists of 15 residues. CDR1 is SGDLS and CDR2 is YYNGEE in the germline V gene. The CDR3 region has the DNA TGTGCCAGCAGCGTAGCTACCGGGTCCAACAATGAGCAGTTCTTC. Residues: CASSVATGSNNEQFF.

In this sample, this clonotype turned up many times. This rearrangement joins TRBV20-1 to TRBJ2-3; 8 bases agree with TRBD2. The CDR3 has 13 amino acids. The germline V gene encodes CDR1 DFQATT and CDR2 SNEGSKA (reference sequence). V lost 5 bases to trimming and J lost 5 bases; unmatched junction nucleotides: 6. Here the CDR3 DNA reads TGCAGTGCTCAAACTAGCGGAGGAGATACGCAGTATTTT. Translated, it gives CSAQTSGGDTQYF.

The chain links TRBV20-1 to TRBJ2-3; possible D gene TRBD2, 5 bases. Germline CDR1 reads DFQATT; CDR2 reads SNEGSKA (reference sequence). V shed 7 bases and J shed 0 bases, with 11 bases lying between them. The CDR3 sequence is 13 residues long. The CDR3 coding sequence is TGCAGTGTCAAAGCGGCTAGCACAGATACGCAGTATTTT. Protein: CSVKAASTDTQYF.

The chain is built from TRBV3-1 and TRBJ1-1, with 8 bases fitting TRBD1. This CDR3 contains 13 residues. V lost 6 bases and J lost 8; bases outside the gene matches: 8. The germline V gene has CDR1 LGHDT and CDR2 YNNKEL (reference sequence). The CDR3 DNA reads TGTGCCAGCAGATACAGGGGGGCTCCCGAAGCTTTCTTT. Protein: CASRYRGAPEAFF. The entire variable domain, with the rest obtained from reference TRBV3-1 and TRBJ1-1, is as follows: DTAVSQTPKYLVTQMGNDKSIKCEQNLGHDTMYWYKQDSKKFLKIMFSYNNKELIINETVPNRFSPKSPDKAHLNLHINSLELGDSAVYFCASRYRGAPEAFFGQGTRLTVV.

This clonotype has ten or more counts. V is TRBV12-3 or TRBV12-4 and J is TRBJ1-1; 7 positions agree with TRBD1. The CDR3 sequence is 14 residues long. V was pared by 3 bases and J by 6 bases, with 7 bases of the junction left unmatched. In DNA, the CDR3 is TGTGCCAGCAGTTTCCGAGACAGGGCCCCTGAAGCTTTCTTT. Translated: CASSFRDRAPEAFF.

In this sample, this clonotype turned up many times. J is TRBJ2-1 and V is TRBV29-1; 13 bases align to TRBD2. The CDR3 is 12 amino acids. Germline CDR1 reads SQVTM; CDR2 reads ANQGSEA. J lost 7 bases, V lost 7 bases, and 1 base had no gene match. Here the CDR3 DNA reads TGCAGCGGGACTAGCGGGAGAAATGAGCAGTTCTTC. Protein sequence: CSGTSGRNEQFF.

This chain uses TRBV6-5 with TRBJ2-7, with 7 nucleotides matching TRBD2. In germline, CDR1 is MNHEY, CDR2 SVGAGI. The junction had 10 bases not matched to a gene; V was cut back by 0 bases and J by 2 bases. This CDR3 region has 17 residues. Here the CDR3 DNA reads TGTGCCAGCAGTTACTCGGGAGCGGGGTCCTCTACCTACGAGCAGTACTTC. This codes for CASSYSGAGSSTYEQYF.

This clonotype was found many times. This chain connects TRBV10-3 to TRBJ2-7, with TRBD2 matching over 11 bases. V was clipped by 4 bases and J by 3 bases; unmatched bases: 2. The germline CDR1 and CDR2 sequences are ENHRY and SYGVKD. This CDR3 has 14 amino acids. The CDR3 is CAISGGTSGYEQYF. CDR3 bases: TGTGCCATCAGTGGAGGGACTAGCGGCTACGAGCAGTACTTC.

The chain uses TRBV18 and TRBJ2-3; a possible D gene is TRBD1 (5 bases). The CDR3 is made up of 15 amino acids. V shed 3 bases and J shed 2 bases, with 12 bases lying between them. Germline V gene data show CDR1 as KGHSH and CDR2 as LQKENI. CDR3 bases: TGTGCCAGCTCACCCTTTGCAGGGCACACAGATACGCAGTATTTT. This gives the protein CASSPFAGHTDTQYF.

This clonotype came up a few times. The rearrangement links TRBV18 to TRBJ1-2, with D perhaps TRBD1 (6 bases). V lost 5 bases to trimming and J lost 9 bases, with 13 bases between them. Per germline, CDR1 KGHSH and CDR2 LQKENI. CDR3 length: 12 amino acids. This CDR3 reads CASSKDSKRYTF. CDR3 in DNA: TGTGCCAGCTCAAAGGACAGCAAGCGCTACACCTTC.

This clonotype was seen a handful of times. This chain links TRBV29-1 with TRBJ2-7; D gene ambiguous. The germline V and J ends were trimmed by 6 bases and 6 bases, with 15 bases remaining between them. Germline V gene data show CDR1 as SQVTM and CDR2 as ANQGSEA. The CDR3 is made up of 12 amino acids. CDR3 nucleotide sequence: TGCAGCGTCGATTCAATAGTTGGCGAGCAGTACTTC. Its translation: CSVDSIVGEQYF.

In its sample, this clonotype was seen many times. The CDR3 nucleotides are TGTGCCAGCAGCTCCCGGGTTGGGGCCCTCAATCAGCCCCAGCATTTT. Translating it yields CASSSRVGALNQPQHF. The V gene is TRBV9, the J gene TRBJ1-5; possible D gene TRBD1, 5 bases. Germline V gene data show CDR1 as SGDLS and CDR2 as YYNGEE. The CDR3 has 16 residues. The germline V and J ends were trimmed by 4 bases and 3 bases, with 17 bases remaining between them.

The chain combines TRBV7-2 with TRBJ1-1, with D hard to call. From germline, CDR1 is SGHTA and CDR2 FQGNSA. The CDR3 loop spans 18 amino acids. V lost 0 bases and J lost 0, with 17 bases in between. The CDR3 region has the DNA TGTGCCAGCAGCTTAGCCGTAATGACGGAGTCCATGAACACTGAAGCTTTCTTT. Translating it yields CASSLAVMTESMNTEAFF.

This clonotype came up many times. The genes are TRBV11-2 and TRBJ2-1, with TRBD1 matching 8 bases. Germline assignment: CDR1 SGHAT and CDR2 FQNNGV. The CDR3 runs 15 residues. V shed 7 bases, J shed 3 bases, and the junction held 8 bases outside the gene matches. The DNA for the CDR3 is TGTGCCAGCACCCGGACAGGGTTGGGCTACAATGAGCAGTTCTTC. Translation gives CASTRTGLGYNEQFF.

The rearrangement joins TRBV6-1 to TRBJ1-5, with D hard to call. V lost 7 bases and J lost 2, with 12 bases in between. Germline CDR1 reads MNHNS; CDR2 reads SASEGT. The CDR3 has 14 residues. The CDR3 reads CASIREMGNQPQHF. CDR3 coding DNA: TGTGCCAGCATAAGGGAAATGGGCAATCAGCCCCAGCATTTT.

This chain connects TRBV6-7 to TRBJ2-2; 7 positions match TRBD1. TRBV6-7 is sorted into the ORF group, with uncertain function. The CDR3 spans 14 residues. The V and J ends lost 10 bases and 4 bases, in that order; junction bases with no gene match: 9. CDR3 in DNA: TGTGCCACAACCCTCGACAGGGCCACCGGGGAGCTGTTTTTT. It yields the protein CATTLDRATGELFF.

This clonotype was found a few times. The chain uses TRBV7-9 and TRBJ1-2; D not certain. V was trimmed by 3 bases and J by 5 bases, leaving 7 bases between them. This CDR3 contains 12 residues. The V gene's germline CDR1 is SEHNR and CDR2 FQNEAQ (reference sequence). The CDR3: CASSLMTYGYTF. In nucleotides, the CDR3 is TGTGCCAGCAGCTTGATGACATATGGCTACACCTTC.

The V call is TRBV11-2, the J call TRBJ2-5; 15 bases fit TRBD2. The CDR3 runs 16 residues. V shed 5 bases, J shed 7 bases, and the junction held 8 bases outside the gene matches. CDR1 and CDR2 (germline): SGHAT, FQNNGV. The CDR3 nucleotides read TGTGCCAGCAGCCAACCGGGACTAGCGGGGGGCTGGACCCAGTACTTC. Residues: CASSQPGLAGGWTQYF. Together with reference TRBV11-2 and TRBJ2-5, the CDR3 gives the full variable domain: EAGVAQSPRYKIIEKRQSVAFWCNPISGHATLYWYQQILGQGPKLLIQFQNNGVVDDSQLPKDRFSAERLKGVDSTLKIQPAKLEDSAVYLCASSQPGLAGGWTQYFGPGTRLLVL.